This passage covers 9 T cell receptor beta chains from one sample sequenced in a study of OX40 agonist ivuxolimab in advanced cancers. The table came from immunoSEQ multiplex PCR; TCRdb's copy has only in-frame clones and leaves some out. The table has about 67,000 clones, around 82% seen once. Source: CD4+ or CD8+ T cells sorted from blood, taken in a trial of the OX40 agonist ivuxolimab. These receptor sequences come from an adult with an advanced solid tumor such as melanoma, head and neck, liver or kidney cancer.

The chain uses TRBV18 and TRBJ2-7; unclear D gene. Trimming cost V 0 bases and J 5 bases, with 8 bases left between them. Germline CDR1 KGHSH, CDR2 LQKENI. The CDR3 contains 13 residues. The CDR3 DNA reads as TGTGCCAGCTCACCACCGTCGGTGGACGAGCAGTACTTC. This translates into CASSPPSVDEQYF.

This clone was detected only a few times. The CDR3 here is CASSATGISYNEQFF. CDR3 coding DNA: TGTGCCAGCAGCGCGACAGGAATCTCCTACAATGAGCAGTTCTTC. This chain connects TRBV7-9 to TRBJ2-1; perhaps TRBD1 as D (6 bases). V lost 5 bases and J 0 bases, leaving 11 bases between the germline ends. The CDR3 has 15 amino acids. The V gene's germline CDR1 is SEHNR and CDR2 FQNEAQ (reference sequence). The variable domain in full, with the rest retrieved from reference TRBV7-9 and TRBJ2-1, is DTGVSQNPRHKITKRGQNVTFRCDPISEHNRLYWYRQTLGQGPEFLTYFQNEAQLEKSRLLSDRFSAERPKGSFSTLEIQRTEQGDSAMYLCASSATGISYNEQFFGPGTRLTVL.

This sequence joins TRBV7-9 and TRBJ1-6, with 8 bases that match TRBD1. Trimming took 5 bases from V and 5 from J; bases not matched to a gene: 2. Germline V gene data show CDR1 as SEHNR and CDR2 as FQNEAQ (reference sequence). This CDR3 contains 14 residues. CDR3 amino acids: CASSRDRHNSPLHF. Here the CDR3 DNA reads TGTGCCAGCAGCAGGGACAGGCATAATTCACCCCTCCACTTT. The full variable domain, its missing parts supplied by reference TRBV7-9 and TRBJ1-6, is DTGVSQNPRHKITKRGQNVTFRCDPISEHNRLYWYRQTLGQGPEFLTYFQNEAQLEKSRLLSDRFSAERPKGSFSTLEIQRTEQGDSAMYLCASSRDRHNSPLHFGNGTRLTVT.

The chain combines TRBV30 with TRBJ2-1; TRBD1 aligns across 8 bases. The CDR3 length is 14 residues. Germline trimming cut 3 bases from V and 3 bases from J; bases unmatched to any gene: 4. From germline, CDR1 is GTSNPN and CDR2 SVGIG (reference sequence). CDR3 in DNA: TGTGCCTGGAGCACAGGGGGTTTCTACAATGAGCAGTTCTTC. It codes for CAWSTGGFYNEQFF.

V gene TRBV4-3 combines with J gene TRBJ2-3, with 9 nucleotides matching TRBD2. The trim removed 5 bases at V and 5 bases at J, leaving 11 bases unmatched. This CDR3 spans 16 amino acids. Germline V gene lookup returns CDR1 LGHNA and CDR2 YSLEER. The CDR3 DNA reads TGCGCCAGCAGCGGGACGATAGCGGGAGAGGAAGATACGCAGTATTTT. This encodes CASSGTIAGEEDTQYF.

The chain combines TRBV6-5 with TRBJ1-2; D call uncertain. The germline gives CDR1 MNHEY, CDR2 SVGAGI. Trimming stripped 6 bases from V and 4 bases from J, with 12 bases between. The CDR3 spans 13 residues. This chain's CDR3 is CASSSRDFYGYTF. The CDR3 DNA sequence: TGTGCCAGCAGCTCTCGGGATTTCTATGGCTACACCTTC.

In its sample, this clone was seen a few times. The CDR3 sequence is CASSYDRGPYEQYV. The CDR3 DNA is TGTGCCAGCAGTTACGACAGGGGGCCCTACGAGCAGTACGTC. The rearrangement joins TRBV6-6 to TRBJ2-7; 10 positions agree with TRBD1. CDR1 MNHNY and CDR2 SVGAGI come from the germline V gene (reference sequence). The ends lost 2 bases at V and 2 bases at J; junction bases unmatched: 0. The CDR3 has 14 residues.

This rearrangement joins TRBV4-3 to TRBJ2-5, with D possibly TRBD1 on 6 matching bases. This CDR3 is 15 amino acids long. Germline CDR1 reads LGHNA; CDR2 reads YSLEER. Trimming left V 0 bases short and J 0 bases short, with 8 bases between. The CDR3 DNA is TGCGCCAGCAGCCAAGAGAGGGGGTACCAAGAGACCCAGTACTTC. Encoded protein: CASSQERGYQETQYF.

This chain connects TRBV6-6 to TRBJ1-1; 10 bases match TRBD1. This CDR3 contains 15 residues. Germline CDR1 and CDR2: MNHNY and SVGAGI (reference sequence). Unmatched junction bases numbered 8, after V lost 5 bases and J lost 5 bases. Written as DNA, the CDR3 is TGTGCCAGCAGTACTACGACAGGGGGCCAGACTGAAGCTTTCTTT. This sequence encodes CASSTTTGGQTEAFF.